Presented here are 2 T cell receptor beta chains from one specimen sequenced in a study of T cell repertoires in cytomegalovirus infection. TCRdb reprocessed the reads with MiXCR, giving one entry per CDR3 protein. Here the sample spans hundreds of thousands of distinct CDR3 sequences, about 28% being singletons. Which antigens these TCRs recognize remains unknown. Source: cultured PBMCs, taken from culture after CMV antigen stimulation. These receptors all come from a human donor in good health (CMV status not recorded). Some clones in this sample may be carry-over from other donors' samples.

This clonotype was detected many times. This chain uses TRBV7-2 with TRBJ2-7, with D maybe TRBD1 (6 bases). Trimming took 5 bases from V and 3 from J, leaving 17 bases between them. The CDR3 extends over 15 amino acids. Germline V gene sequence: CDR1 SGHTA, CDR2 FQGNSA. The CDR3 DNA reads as TGTGCCAGCAGCCCGTTACAGGGAGACGGCTACGAGCAGTACTTC. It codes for CASSPLQGDGYEQYF.

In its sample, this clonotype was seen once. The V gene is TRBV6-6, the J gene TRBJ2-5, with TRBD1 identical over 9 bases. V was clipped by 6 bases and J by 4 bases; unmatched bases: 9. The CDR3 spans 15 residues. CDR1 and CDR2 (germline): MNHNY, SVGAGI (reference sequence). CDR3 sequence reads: CASRVQGQGRETQYF. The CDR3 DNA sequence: TGTGCCAGCAGGGTCCAAGGACAGGGGCGAGAGACCCAGTACTTC.